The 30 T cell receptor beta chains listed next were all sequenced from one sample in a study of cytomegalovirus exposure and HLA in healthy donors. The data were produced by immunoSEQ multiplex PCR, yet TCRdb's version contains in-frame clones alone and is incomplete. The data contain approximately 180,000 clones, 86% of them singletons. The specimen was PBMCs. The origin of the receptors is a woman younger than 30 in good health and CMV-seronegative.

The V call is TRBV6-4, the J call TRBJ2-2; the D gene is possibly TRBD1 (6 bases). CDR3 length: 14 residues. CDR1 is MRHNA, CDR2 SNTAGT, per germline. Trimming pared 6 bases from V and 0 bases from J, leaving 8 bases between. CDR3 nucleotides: TGTGCCAGCAGCACAGGGTCGAACACCGGGGAGCTGTTTTTT. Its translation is CASSTGSNTGELFF.

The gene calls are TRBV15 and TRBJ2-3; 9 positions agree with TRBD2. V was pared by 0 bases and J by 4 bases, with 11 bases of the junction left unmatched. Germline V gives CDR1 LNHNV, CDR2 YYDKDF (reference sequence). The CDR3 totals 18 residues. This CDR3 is CATSRDWETSGLADTQYF. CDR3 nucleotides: TGTGCCACCAGCAGAGATTGGGAGACTAGCGGCCTTGCAGATACGCAGTATTTT.

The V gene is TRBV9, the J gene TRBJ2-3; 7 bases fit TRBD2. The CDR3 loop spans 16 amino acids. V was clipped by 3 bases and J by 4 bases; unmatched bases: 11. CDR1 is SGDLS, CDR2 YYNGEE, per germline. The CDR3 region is CASSAHRGEAADTQYF. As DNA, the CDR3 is TGTGCCAGCAGCGCTCATCGGGGGGAAGCGGCAGATACGCAGTATTTT.

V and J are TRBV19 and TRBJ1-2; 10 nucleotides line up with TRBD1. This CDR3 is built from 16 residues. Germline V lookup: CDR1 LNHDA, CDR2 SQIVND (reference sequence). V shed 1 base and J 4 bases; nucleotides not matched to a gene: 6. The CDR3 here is CASSIGGTGVVYGYTF. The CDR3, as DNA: TGTGCCAGTAGTATAGGAGGGACAGGGGTTGTCTATGGCTACACCTTC. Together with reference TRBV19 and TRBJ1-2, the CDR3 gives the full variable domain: DGGITQSPKYLFRKEGQNVTLSCEQNLNHDAMYWYRQDPGQGLRLIYYSQIVNDFQKGDIAEGYSVSREKKESFPLTVTSAQKNPTAFYLCASSIGGTGVVYGYTFGSGTRLTVV.

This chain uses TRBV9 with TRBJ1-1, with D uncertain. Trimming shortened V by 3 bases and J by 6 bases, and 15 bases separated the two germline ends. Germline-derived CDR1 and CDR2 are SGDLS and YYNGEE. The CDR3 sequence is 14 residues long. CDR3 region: CASSAFGGYAEAFF. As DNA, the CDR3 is TGTGCCAGCAGCGCTTTCGGCGGCTACGCTGAAGCTTTCTTT.

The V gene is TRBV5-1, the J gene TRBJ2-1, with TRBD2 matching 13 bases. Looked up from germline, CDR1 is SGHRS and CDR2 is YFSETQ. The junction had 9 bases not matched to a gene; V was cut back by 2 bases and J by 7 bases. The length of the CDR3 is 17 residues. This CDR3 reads CASSLITSGGALNEQFF. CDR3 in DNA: TGCGCCAGCAGCTTAATCACTAGCGGGGGGGCCCTGAATGAGCAGTTCTTC.

The CDR3 DNA reads as TGTGCCAGCAGCTCCCAGATAGCGGGGGGTTTGGAGACCCAGTACTTC. Protein sequence: CASSSQIAGGLETQYF. V and J are TRBV9 and TRBJ2-5; 10 bases fit TRBD2. CDR3 length: 16 amino acids. V was pared by 4 bases and J by 5 bases, with 11 bases of the junction left unmatched. Per germline, CDR1 SGDLS and CDR2 YYNGEE.

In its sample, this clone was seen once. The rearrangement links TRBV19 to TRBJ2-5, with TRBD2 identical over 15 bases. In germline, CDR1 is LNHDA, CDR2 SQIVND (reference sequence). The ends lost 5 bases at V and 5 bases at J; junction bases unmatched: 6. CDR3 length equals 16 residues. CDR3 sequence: CASSLYGLAGGETQYF. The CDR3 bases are TGTGCCAGTAGTTTATACGGACTAGCGGGGGGGGAGACCCAGTACTTC.

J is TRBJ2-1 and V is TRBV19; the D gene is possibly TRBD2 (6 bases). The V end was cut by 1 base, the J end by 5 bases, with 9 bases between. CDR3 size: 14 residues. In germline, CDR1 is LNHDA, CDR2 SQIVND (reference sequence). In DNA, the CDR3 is TGTGCCAGTAGTATAGTAGGAGGGAACAATGAGCAGTTCTTC. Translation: CASSIVGGNNEQFF.

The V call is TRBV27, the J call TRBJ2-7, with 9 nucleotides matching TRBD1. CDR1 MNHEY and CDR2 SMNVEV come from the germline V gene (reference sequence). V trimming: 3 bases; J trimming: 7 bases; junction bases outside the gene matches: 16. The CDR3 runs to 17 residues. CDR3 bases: TGTGCCAGCAGTTTTGGTACGTCGACAGGGGGTTTGGGGGAGCAGTACTTC. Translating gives CASSFGTSTGGLGEQYF.

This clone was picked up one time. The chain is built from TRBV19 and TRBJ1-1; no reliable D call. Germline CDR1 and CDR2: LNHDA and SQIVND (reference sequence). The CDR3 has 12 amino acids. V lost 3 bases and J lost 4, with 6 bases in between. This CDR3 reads CASSIGPTEAFF. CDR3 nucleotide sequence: TGTGCCAGTAGTATCGGTCCCACTGAAGCTTTCTTT.

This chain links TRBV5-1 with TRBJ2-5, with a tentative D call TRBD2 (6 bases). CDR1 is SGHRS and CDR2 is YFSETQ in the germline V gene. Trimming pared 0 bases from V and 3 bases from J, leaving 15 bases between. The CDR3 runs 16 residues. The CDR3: CASSLDWREAEETQYF. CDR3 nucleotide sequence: TGCGCCAGCAGCTTGGACTGGAGGGAGGCAGAAGAGACCCAGTACTTC. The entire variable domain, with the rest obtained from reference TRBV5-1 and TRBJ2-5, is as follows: KAGVTQTPRYLIKTRGQQVTLSCSPISGHRSVSWYQQTPGQGLQFLFEYFSETQRNKGNFPGRFSGRQFSNSRSEMNVSTLELGDSALYLCASSLDWREAEETQYFGPGTRLLVL.

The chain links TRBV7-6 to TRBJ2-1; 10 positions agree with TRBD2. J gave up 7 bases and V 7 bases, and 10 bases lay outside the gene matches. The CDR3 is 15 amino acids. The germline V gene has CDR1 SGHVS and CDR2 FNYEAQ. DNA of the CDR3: TGTGCCAGCACAACCGGGACTAGCGTAGTTAATGAGCAGTTCTTC. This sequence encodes CASTTGTSVVNEQFF. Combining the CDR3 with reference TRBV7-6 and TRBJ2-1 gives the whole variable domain GAGVSQSPRYKVTKRGQDVALRCDPISGHVSLYWYRQALGQGPEFLTYFNYEAQQDKSGLPNDRFSAERPEGSISTLTIQRTEQRDSAMYRCASTTGTSVVNEQFFGPGTRLTVL.

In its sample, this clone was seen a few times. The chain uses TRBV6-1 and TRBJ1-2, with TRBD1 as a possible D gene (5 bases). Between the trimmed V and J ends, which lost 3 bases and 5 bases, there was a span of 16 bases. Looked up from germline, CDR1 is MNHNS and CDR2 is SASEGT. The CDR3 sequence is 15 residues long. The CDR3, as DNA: TGTGCCAGCAGTGACACCGCAGGGATAGGTTATGGCTACACCTTC. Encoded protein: CASSDTAGIGYGYTF.

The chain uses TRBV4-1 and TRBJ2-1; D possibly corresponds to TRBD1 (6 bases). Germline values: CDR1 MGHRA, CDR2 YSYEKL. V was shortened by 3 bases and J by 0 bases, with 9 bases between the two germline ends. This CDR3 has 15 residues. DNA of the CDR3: TGCGCCAGCAGCCATGACAGGAGCTCCTACAATGAGCAGTTCTTC. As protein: CASSHDRSSYNEQFF.

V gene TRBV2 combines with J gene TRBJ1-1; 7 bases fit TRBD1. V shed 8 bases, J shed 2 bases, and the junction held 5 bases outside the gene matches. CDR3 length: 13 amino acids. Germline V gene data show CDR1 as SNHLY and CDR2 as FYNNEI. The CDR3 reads CASHRGRNTEAFF. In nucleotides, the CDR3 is TGTGCCAGCCACAGGGGTCGAAACACTGAAGCTTTCTTT.

In DNA form, the CDR3 reads TGTGCCAGCTCCCATATGGGCGGGCAACACAATGAGCAGTTCTTC. This sequence encodes CASSHMGGQHNEQFF. The rearrangement joins TRBV2 to TRBJ2-1, with TRBD2 as a possible D gene (5 bases). The CDR3 has 15 amino acids. V was pared by 8 bases and J by 5 bases, with 19 bases between. From germline, CDR1 is SNHLY and CDR2 FYNNEI.

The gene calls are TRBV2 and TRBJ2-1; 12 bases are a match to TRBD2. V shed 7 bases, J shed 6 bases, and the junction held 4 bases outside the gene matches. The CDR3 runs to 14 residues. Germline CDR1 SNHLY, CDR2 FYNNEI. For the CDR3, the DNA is TGTGCCAGCAAACCGACTAGCGGGGGCAATGAGCAGTTCTTC. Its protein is CASKPTSGGNEQFF.

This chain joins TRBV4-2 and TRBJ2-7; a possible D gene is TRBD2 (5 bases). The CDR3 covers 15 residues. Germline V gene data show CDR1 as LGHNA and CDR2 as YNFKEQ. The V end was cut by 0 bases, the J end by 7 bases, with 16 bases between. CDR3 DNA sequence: TGTGCCAGCAGCCAAGATGCGGGTTCTGCGCGGGAGCAGTACTTC. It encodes CASSQDAGSAREQYF.

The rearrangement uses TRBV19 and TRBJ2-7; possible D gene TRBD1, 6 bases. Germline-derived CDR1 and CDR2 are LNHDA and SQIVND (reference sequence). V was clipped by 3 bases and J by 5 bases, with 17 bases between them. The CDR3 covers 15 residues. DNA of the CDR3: TGTGCCAGTAGTATCCTAGCCGGACAGATTGACGAGCAGTACTTC. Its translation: CASSILAGQIDEQYF.

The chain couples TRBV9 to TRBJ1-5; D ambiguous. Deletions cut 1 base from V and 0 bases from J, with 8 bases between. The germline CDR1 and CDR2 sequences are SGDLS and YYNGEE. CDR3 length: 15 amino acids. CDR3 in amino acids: CASSVSGDSNQPQHF. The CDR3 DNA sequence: TGTGCCAGCAGCGTATCCGGGGATAGCAATCAGCCCCAGCATTTT.

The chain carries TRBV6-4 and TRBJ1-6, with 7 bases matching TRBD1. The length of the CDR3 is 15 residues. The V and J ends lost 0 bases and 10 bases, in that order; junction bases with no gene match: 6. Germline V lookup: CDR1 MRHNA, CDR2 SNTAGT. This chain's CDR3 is CASSDSTGVGSPLHF. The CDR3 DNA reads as TGTGCCAGCAGTGACTCTACAGGGGTAGGGTCACCCCTCCACTTT.

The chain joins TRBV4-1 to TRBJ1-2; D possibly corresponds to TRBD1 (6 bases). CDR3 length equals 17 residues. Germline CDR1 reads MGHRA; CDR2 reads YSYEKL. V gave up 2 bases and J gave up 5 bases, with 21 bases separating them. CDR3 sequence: CASSQSPLQGLLYGYTF. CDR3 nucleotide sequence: TGCGCCAGCAGCCAAAGCCCCCTGCAGGGGCTATTATATGGCTACACCTTC.

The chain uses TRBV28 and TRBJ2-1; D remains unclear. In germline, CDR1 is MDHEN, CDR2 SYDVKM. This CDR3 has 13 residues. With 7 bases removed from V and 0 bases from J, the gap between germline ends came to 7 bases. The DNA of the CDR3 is TGTGCCAGCAAAGCGAGCTCCTACAATGAGCAGTTCTTC. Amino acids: CASKASSYNEQFF.

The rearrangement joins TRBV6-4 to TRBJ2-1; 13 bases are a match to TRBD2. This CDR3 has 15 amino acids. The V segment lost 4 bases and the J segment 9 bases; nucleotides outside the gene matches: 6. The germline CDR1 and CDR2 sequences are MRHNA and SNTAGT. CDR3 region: CASSVLAGGPGEQFF. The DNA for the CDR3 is TGTGCCAGCAGTGTACTAGCGGGGGGGCCTGGTGAGCAGTTCTTC.

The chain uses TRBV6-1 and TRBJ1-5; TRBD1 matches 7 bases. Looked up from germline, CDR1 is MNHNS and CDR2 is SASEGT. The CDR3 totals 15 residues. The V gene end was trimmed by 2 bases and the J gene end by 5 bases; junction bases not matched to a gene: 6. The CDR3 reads CASSENAGQYQPQHF. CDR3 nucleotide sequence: TGTGCCAGCAGTGAAAACGCGGGACAGTATCAGCCCCAGCATTTT.

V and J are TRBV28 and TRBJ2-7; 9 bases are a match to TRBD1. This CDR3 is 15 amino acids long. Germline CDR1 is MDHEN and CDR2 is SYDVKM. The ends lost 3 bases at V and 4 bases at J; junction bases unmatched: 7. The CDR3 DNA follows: TGTGCCAGCAGTTTCTGGACAGGGGAAATATACGAGCAGTACTTC. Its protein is CASSFWTGEIYEQYF.

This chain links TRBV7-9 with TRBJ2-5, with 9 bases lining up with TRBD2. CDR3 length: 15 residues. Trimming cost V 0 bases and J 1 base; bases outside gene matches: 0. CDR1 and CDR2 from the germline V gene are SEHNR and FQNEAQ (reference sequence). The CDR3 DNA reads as TGTGCCAGCAGCTTAGCTAGCGGGGGCCAAGAGACCCAGTACTTC. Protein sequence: CASSLASGGQETQYF.

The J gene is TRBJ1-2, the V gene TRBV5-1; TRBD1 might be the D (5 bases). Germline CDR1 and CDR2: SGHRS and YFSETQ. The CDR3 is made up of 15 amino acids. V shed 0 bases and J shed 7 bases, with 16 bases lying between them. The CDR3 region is CASSLEVSGDSGYTF. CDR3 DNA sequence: TGCGCCAGCAGCTTGGAAGTTTCGGGGGATTCTGGCTACACCTTC.

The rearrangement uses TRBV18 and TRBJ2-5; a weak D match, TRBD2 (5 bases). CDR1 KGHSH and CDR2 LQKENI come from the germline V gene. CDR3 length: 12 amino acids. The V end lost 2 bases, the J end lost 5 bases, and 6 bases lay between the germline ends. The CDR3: CASSPGGETQYF. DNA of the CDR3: TGTGCCAGCTCACCAGGCGGGGAGACCCAGTACTTC.